The 20 T cell receptor beta chains below come from one sample, sequenced in a study of cytomegalovirus exposure and HLA in healthy donors. The PCR had 60 Vbeta and 13 Jbeta primers. This table comes from immunoSEQ multiplex PCR, and its TCRdb copy is limited to in-frame clones, with some not included. The repertoire holds about 190,000 clones, with about 80% as singletons. Source material: PBMCs. All receptors derive from a woman younger than 35 in good health and CMV-seropositive.

The CDR3 coding sequence is TGTGCCAGCTCAGAACAGGGGGGAGCTGAAAAACTGTTTTTT. It translates to CASSEQGGAEKLFF. The chain uses TRBV18 and TRBJ1-4; 8 positions match TRBD1. This CDR3 contains 14 residues. Germline assignment: CDR1 KGHSH and CDR2 LQKENI. V was clipped by 5 bases and J by 7 bases; unmatched bases: 6.

The chain has TRBV2 and TRBJ1-5, with TRBD1 matching over 10 bases. CDR1 SNHLY and CDR2 FYNNEI come from the germline V gene. The junction had 3 bases not matched to a gene; V was cut back by 6 bases and J by 4 bases. The CDR3 is made up of 14 amino acids. The CDR3 DNA is TGTGCCAGCAGCCAGGACAGGGGGAATCAGCCCCAGCATTTT. Its translation: CASSQDRGNQPQHF. Based on the CDR3 plus reference TRBV2 and TRBJ1-5, the full variable domain is EPEVTQTPSHQVTQMGQEVILRCVPISNHLYFYWYRQILGQKVEFLVSFYNNEISEKSEIFDDQFSVERPDGSNFTLKIRSTKLEDSAMYFCASSQDRGNQPQHFGDGTRLSIL.

The table lists this clone with a count of one. V is TRBV28 and J is TRBJ2-7, with TRBD2 as a possible D gene (7 bases). The CDR3 extends over 15 amino acids. V dropped 5 bases and J dropped 6 bases, with 20 bases sitting between them. Germline lookup yields CDR1 MDHEN and CDR2 SYDVKM. The CDR3 nucleotides are TGTGCCAGCAGTCCGACCACGGGGGGCCTGCGCGAGCAGTACTTC. Encoded protein: CASSPTTGGLREQYF.

The chain employs TRBV9 and TRBJ1-1; D call uncertain. CDR1 and CDR2 from the germline V gene are SGDLS and YYNGEE. Trimming shortened V by 2 bases and J by 4 bases, and 6 bases separated the two germline ends. This CDR3 is built from 12 residues. CDR3 DNA sequence: TGTGCCAGCAGCGTGGGCGCCACTGAAGCTTTCTTT. Protein: CASSVGATEAFF.

V is TRBV6-6 and J is TRBJ2-1; D may be TRBD1 (6 bases). CDR3 length equals 12 residues. CDR1 and CDR2 from the germline V gene are MNHNY and SVGAGI (reference sequence). The V and J ends lost 2 bases and 8 bases respectively, with 7 bases between them. As DNA, the CDR3 is TGTGCCAGCAGTTACGGGGGCTATGAGCAGTTCTTC. Translation: CASSYGGYEQFF.

The chain is built from TRBV19 and TRBJ1-3; D might be TRBD1 (5 bases). V was shortened by 11 bases and J by 1 base, with 15 bases between the two germline ends. This CDR3 comprises 14 residues. CDR1 and CDR2 (germline): LNHDA, SQIVND (reference sequence). The CDR3 reads CAFWGDLSGNTIYF. For the CDR3, the DNA is TGTGCCTTCTGGGGGGACCTATCTGGAAACACCATATATTTT. Using reference TRBV19 and TRBJ1-3 for the parts outside the CDR3, the full variable domain is DGGITQSPKYLFRKEGQNVTLSCEQNLNHDAMYWYRQDPGQGLRLIYYSQIVNDFQKGDIAEGYSVSREKKESFPLTVTSAQKNPTAFYLCAFWGDLSGNTIYFGEGSWLTVV.

The V call is TRBV6-6, the J call TRBJ1-2; D may be TRBD1 (6 bases). CDR3 length equals 15 residues. V lost 1 base, J lost 6 bases, and 15 bases lay in between. Germline lookup yields CDR1 MNHNY and CDR2 SVGAGI (reference sequence). CDR3 residues: CASSYWDTSQDGYTF. CDR3 bases: TGTGCCAGCAGTTACTGGGACACCTCTCAAGATGGCTACACCTTC.

This chain links TRBV28 with TRBJ2-1; D gene unclear. This CDR3 region has 17 residues. V was trimmed by 4 bases and J by 0 bases, leaving 16 bases between them. The germline gives CDR1 MDHEN, CDR2 SYDVKM. CDR3 amino acids: CASSSYQERSSYNEQFF. For the CDR3, the DNA is TGTGCCAGCAGTTCCTATCAAGAGAGGAGCTCCTACAATGAGCAGTTCTTC.

This clone appeared a few times. The rearrangement uses TRBV2 and TRBJ2-1; D gene unclear. V gave up 2 bases and J gave up 1 base, with 9 bases separating them. Germline CDR1 is SNHLY and CDR2 is FYNNEI. The length of the CDR3 is 15 residues. CDR3 residues: CASSEITVSYNEQFF. CDR3 nucleotide sequence: TGTGCCAGCAGTGAAATCACAGTTTCCTACAATGAGCAGTTCTTC.

This clone was seen a few times. This chain connects TRBV19 to TRBJ1-1, with a weak D call TRBD1 (5 bases). The CDR3 has 17 residues. Per the germline V gene, CDR1 is LNHDA and CDR2 is SQIVND (reference sequence). V shed 7 bases and J shed 1 base, with 22 bases lying between them. CDR3 in DNA: TGTGCCAGTAAACCGGGACTTAGACTGAGCCAGAACACTGAAGCTTTCTTT. Its protein is CASKPGLRLSQNTEAFF.

This chain uses TRBV7-2 with TRBJ1-2, with 12 bases identical to TRBD1. The V and J ends lost 0 bases and 8 bases, in that order; junction bases with no gene match: 7. CDR1 is SGHTA and CDR2 is FQGNSA in the germline V gene. The CDR3 length is 16 residues. Here the CDR3 reads CASSLAGTGGVRGYTF. CDR3 bases: TGTGCCAGCAGCTTAGCCGGGACAGGGGGCGTTAGGGGCTACACCTTC.

The chain joins TRBV7-2 to TRBJ2-3; 11 bases are a match to TRBD2. The CDR3 sequence is 17 residues long. Germline trimming cut 1 base from V and 2 bases from J; bases unmatched to any gene: 5. Germline loops: CDR1 SGHTA, CDR2 FQGNSA. The DNA for the CDR3 is TGTGCCAGCAGCTTAGATCTAGCGGGGGGATTCACAGATACGCAGTATTTT. Residues: CASSLDLAGGFTDTQYF.

This sequence joins TRBV6-1 and TRBJ2-7, with TRBD1 as a possible D gene (5 bases). This CDR3 contains 14 residues. Germline assignment: CDR1 MNHNS and CDR2 SASEGT. Trimming removed 5 bases at V and 4 bases at J, with 15 bases between. As DNA, the CDR3 is TGTGCCAGCAGTAAAGGGGCCAACACGTACGAGCAGTACTTC. It codes for CASSKGANTYEQYF.

V usage is TRBV6-1 and J usage is TRBJ1-1; D possibly corresponds to TRBD1 (6 bases). V lost 8 bases, J lost 2 bases, and 15 bases lay in between. The CDR3 runs 14 residues. Germline V CDR1 and CDR2: MNHNS, SASEGT. The CDR3 DNA is TGTGCCAGCGTACAGGGCTCTTTAAACACTGAAGCTTTCTTT. It yields the protein CASVQGSLNTEAFF.

The chain has TRBV5-1 and TRBJ2-2; TRBD2 might be the D (6 bases). The CDR3 totals 16 residues. The V end lost 4 bases, the J end lost 3 bases, and 16 bases lay between the germline ends. The germline gives CDR1 SGHRS, CDR2 YFSETQ. CDR3 nucleotides: TGCGCCAGCAGCCAAAACCGGGACTTATACACCGGGGAGCTGTTTTTT. Its protein is CASSQNRDLYTGELFF.

The V call is TRBV15, the J call TRBJ2-5; 9 bases line up with TRBD1. Germline V gene sequence: CDR1 LNHNV, CDR2 YYDKDF (reference sequence). V lost 1 base and J lost 3; bases outside the gene matches: 6. The CDR3 runs to 16 residues. This CDR3 is CATSRGTGAGEETQYF. The DNA of the CDR3 is TGTGCCACCAGCAGAGGGACAGGGGCGGGGGAAGAGACCCAGTACTTC.

V and J are TRBV5-1 and TRBJ2-6, with a tentative D call TRBD1 (6 bases). V gave up 4 bases and J gave up 0 bases, with 14 bases separating them. Germline CDR1 and CDR2: SGHRS and YFSETQ. This CDR3 contains 17 residues. The CDR3 nucleotides read TGCGCCAGCAGCGGCGGACAGCAAGTCTCTGGGGCCAACGTCCTGACTTTC. Residues: CASSGGQQVSGANVLTF.

The chain employs TRBV7-2 and TRBJ2-1, with unresolved D. The germline V and J ends were trimmed by 3 bases and 8 bases, with 17 bases remaining between them. Germline CDR1 and CDR2: SGHTA and FQGNSA. The CDR3 has 15 residues. CDR3: CASSLDEVAADEQFF. The CDR3 DNA reads as TGTGCCAGCAGCTTGGATGAAGTTGCCGCGGATGAGCAGTTCTTC.

The genes are TRBV15 and TRBJ1-2; D gene unclear. The V and J ends lost 0 bases and 5 bases respectively, with 4 bases between them. Germline V gives CDR1 LNHNV, CDR2 YYDKDF (reference sequence). The CDR3 totals 12 residues. CDR3 in amino acids: CATSREQYGYTF. CDR3 DNA: TGTGCCACCAGCAGAGAACAGTATGGCTACACCTTC.

This sequence joins TRBV9 and TRBJ2-1, with a tentative D call TRBD2 (5 bases). V gave up 2 bases and J gave up 8 bases, with 11 bases separating them. This CDR3 region has 13 residues. Germline V gives CDR1 SGDLS, CDR2 YYNGEE. CDR3 in DNA: TGTGCCAGCAGCGTGGACCACGGGGATGAGCAGTTCTTC. This encodes CASSVDHGDEQFF.